The clone carrying this T cell receptor (beta chain) occurred a few times. Its target is not known. A second 7 to 11 cycle PCR used barcoded and J-beta primers. MiXCR was run by TCRdb on the 5' RACE reads, yielding one entry per CDR3 protein. The sample contains around 870,000 distinct CDR3 sequences, under 35% of which appear only once. The data derive from a study of blood T cells in healthy people across ages. General study results and limits: Because sorting was not performed, PBMCs prevented conclusive naive versus antigen-experienced comparison. A strong correlation between TCR beta diversity and naive T cell percentage was seen. Total diversity from one million sequenced T cells was likely underestimated.

Germline V gene sequence: CDR1 MNHNS, CDR2 SASEGT. Trimming removed 4 bases at V and 6 bases at J, with 10 bases between. The CDR3 covers 13 residues. No fewer than 5.5 micrograms of total RNA were isolated from every sample. Source material: blood. The chain has TRBV6-1 and TRBJ1-5; D is unresolved. The sequence derives from a woman over 75 in good health. CDR3: CASSGSGSQPQHF. The DNA for the CDR3 is TGTGCCAGCAGTGGTAGTGGCTCTCAGCCCCAGCATTTT.